This record concerns one T cell receptor (beta chain) sequence. Repertoires were generated with immunoSEQ multiplex PCR, while TCRdb's copy carries only in-frame clones and drops some. The table shows 450,000 or so clones, with 90% occurring only once. The sample belongs to a study of blood T cell repertoires in COVID-19. Per the germline V gene, CDR1 is SGHTA and CDR2 is FQGNSA. The CDR3 consists of 16 residues. The V end lost 5 bases, the J end lost 7 bases, and 23 bases lay between the germline ends. The age range of participants was 18 to 89 years, with residence in some 25 US areas. The origin of this receptor is a man aged 18 to 30 who had recovered from COVID-19. The J gene is TRBJ1-2, the V gene TRBV7-2; no reliable D call. The sequencing sample was made of PBMCs or T cells enriched from blood (not recorded which). The chain's CDR3 is CASSDNEGRTEGGYTF. CDR3 in DNA: TGTGCCAGCAGCGATAACGAGGGCCGGACCGAGGGTGGCTACACCTTC.